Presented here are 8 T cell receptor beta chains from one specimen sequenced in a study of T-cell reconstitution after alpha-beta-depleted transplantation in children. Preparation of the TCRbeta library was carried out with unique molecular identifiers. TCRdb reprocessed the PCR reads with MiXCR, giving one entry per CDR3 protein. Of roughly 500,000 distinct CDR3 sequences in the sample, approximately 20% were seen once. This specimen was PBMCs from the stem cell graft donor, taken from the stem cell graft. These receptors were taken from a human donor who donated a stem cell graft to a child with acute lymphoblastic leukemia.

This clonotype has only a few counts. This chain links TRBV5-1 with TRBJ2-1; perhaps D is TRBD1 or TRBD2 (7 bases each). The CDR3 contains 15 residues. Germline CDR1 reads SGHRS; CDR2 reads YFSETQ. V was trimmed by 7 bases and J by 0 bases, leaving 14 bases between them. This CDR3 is CASWEGQSSYNEQFF. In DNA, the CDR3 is TGCGCCAGCTGGGAGGGACAGAGCTCCTACAATGAGCAGTTCTTC.

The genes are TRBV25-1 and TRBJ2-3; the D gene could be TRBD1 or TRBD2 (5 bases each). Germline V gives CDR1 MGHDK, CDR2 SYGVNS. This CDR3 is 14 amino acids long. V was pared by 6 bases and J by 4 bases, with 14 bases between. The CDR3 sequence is CASSAPRGADTQYF. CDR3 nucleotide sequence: TGTGCCAGCAGCGCACCGAGGGGAGCAGATACGCAGTATTTT.

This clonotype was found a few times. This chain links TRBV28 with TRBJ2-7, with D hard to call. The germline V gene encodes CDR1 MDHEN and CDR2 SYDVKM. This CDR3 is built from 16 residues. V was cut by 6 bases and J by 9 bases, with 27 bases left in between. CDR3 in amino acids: CASSPLAGGSIRGQYF. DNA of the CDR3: TGTGCCAGCAGCCCCCTGGCAGGCGGCTCTATACGAGGGCAGTACTTC.

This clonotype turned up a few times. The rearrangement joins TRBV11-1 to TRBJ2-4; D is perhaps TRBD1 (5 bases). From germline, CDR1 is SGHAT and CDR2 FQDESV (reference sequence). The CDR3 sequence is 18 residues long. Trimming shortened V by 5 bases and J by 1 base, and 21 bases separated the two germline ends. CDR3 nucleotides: TGTGCCAGCAGCCCCTTGATTGGGGAAGGGGCTGCCAAAAACATTCAGTACTTC. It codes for CASSPLIGEGAAKNIQYF.

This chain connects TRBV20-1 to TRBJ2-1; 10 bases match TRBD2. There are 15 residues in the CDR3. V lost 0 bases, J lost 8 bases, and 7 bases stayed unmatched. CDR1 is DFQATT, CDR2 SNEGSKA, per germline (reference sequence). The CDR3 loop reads CSARDRVAGGYEQFF. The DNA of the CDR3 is TGCAGTGCTAGAGATCGAGTAGCGGGAGGCTATGAGCAGTTCTTC.

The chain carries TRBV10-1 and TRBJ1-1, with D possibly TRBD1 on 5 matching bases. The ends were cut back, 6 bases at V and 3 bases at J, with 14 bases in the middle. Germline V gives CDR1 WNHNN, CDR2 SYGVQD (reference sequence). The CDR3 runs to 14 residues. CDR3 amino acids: CASRSGTSDTEAFF. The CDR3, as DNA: TGCGCCAGCAGATCCGGGACTTCGGACACTGAAGCTTTCTTT.

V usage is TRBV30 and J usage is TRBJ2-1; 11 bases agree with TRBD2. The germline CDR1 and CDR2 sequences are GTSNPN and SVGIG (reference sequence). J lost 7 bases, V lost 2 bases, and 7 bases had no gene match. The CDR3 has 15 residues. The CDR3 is CAWSSPGTSGNEQFF. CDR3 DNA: TGTGCCTGGAGTTCGCCCGGGACTAGCGGAAATGAGCAGTTCTTC.

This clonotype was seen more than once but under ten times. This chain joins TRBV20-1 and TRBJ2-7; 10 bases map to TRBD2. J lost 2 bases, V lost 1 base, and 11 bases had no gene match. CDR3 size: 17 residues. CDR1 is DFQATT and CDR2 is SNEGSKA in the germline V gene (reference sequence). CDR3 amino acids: CSARANLAGVRPYEQYF. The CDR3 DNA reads TGCAGTGCTAGAGCTAATCTAGCGGGAGTAAGGCCCTACGAGCAGTACTTC.